The 17 T cell receptor beta chains reported below all come from one sample, sequenced in a study of breast tumors, draining lymph nodes, adjacent tissues. One entry per CDR3 protein, called by TCRdb with MiXCR from the multiplex PCR reads. There are roughly 15,000 distinct CDR3 sequences in the sample; under 60% occur only once, and roughly 17% lies in the top ten. Input material: tumor-adjacent breast tissue. The receptor set was obtained from a female donor with breast cancer. Some clones in this sample may be carry-over from other donors' samples.

This clonotype was recorded once. This chain joins TRBV2 and TRBJ1-5; D is undetermined. CDR3 length: 13 amino acids. From germline, CDR1 is SNHLY and CDR2 FYNNEI. V lost 0 bases and J 6 bases, leaving 6 bases between the germline ends. In nucleotides, the CDR3 is TGTGCCAGCAGTGAAGCGCAAGGTCAGCCCCAGCATTTT. This codes for CASSEAQGQPQHF. Drawing the rest from reference TRBV2 and TRBJ1-5, the complete variable domain is EPEVTQTPSHQVTQMGQEVILRCVPISNHLYFYWYRQILGQKVEFLVSFYNNEISEKSEIFDDQFSVERPDGSNFTLKIRSTKLEDSAMYFCASSEAQGQPQHFGDGTRLSIL.

This clonotype was picked up many times. This chain connects TRBV2 to TRBJ1-5, with D tentatively TRBD1 (6 bases). Between the trimmed V and J ends, which lost 5 bases and 7 bases, there was a span of 12 bases. CDR3 size: 13 residues. The germline V gene encodes CDR1 SNHLY and CDR2 FYNNEI. The CDR3 DNA reads as TGTGCCAGCAGTACAGGGCAGTACCAGCCCCAGCATTTT. Protein sequence: CASSTGQYQPQHF.

The sample holds many counts of this clonotype. DNA of the CDR3: TGTGCCAGCAGTTCAGGGGGCTATCAGCCCCAGCATTTT. Protein sequence: CASSSGGYQPQHF. The chain carries TRBV28 and TRBJ1-5; TRBD1 matches at 8 bases. The CDR3 covers 13 residues. The germline CDR1 and CDR2 sequences are MDHEN and SYDVKM. V lost 4 bases to trimming and J lost 5 bases; unmatched junction nucleotides: 1.

This clonotype showed up just a few times. The rearrangement links TRBV28 to TRBJ1-1; perhaps TRBD1 as D (5 bases). CDR1 is MDHEN and CDR2 is SYDVKM in the germline V gene. The CDR3 contains 14 residues. V was clipped by 3 bases and J by 11 bases, with 19 bases between them. The CDR3: CASSLEGWLERAFF. The DNA of the CDR3 is TGTGCCAGCAGTTTGGAGGGGTGGCTCGAGCGGGCTTTCTTT.

This clonotype is categorized as medium-sized. This chain joins TRBV2 and TRBJ2-3; tentatively, D is TRBD2 (6 bases). Germline assignment: CDR1 SNHLY and CDR2 FYNNEI. V shed 8 bases and J shed 8 bases, with 8 bases lying between them. This CDR3 comprises 10 residues. CDR3 region: CASEEGTQYF. CDR3 DNA sequence: TGTGCCAGCGAGGAGGGTACGCAGTATTTT.

Written as DNA, the CDR3 is TGTGCCAGCAGCCCAAGGGAGGGGGCCCGCGCGCAGTACTTC. Residues: CASSPREGARAQYF. The chain joins TRBV11-2 to TRBJ2-7, with D perhaps matching TRBD1 or TRBD2 (7 bases each). The CDR3 length is 14 residues. The ends were cut back, 5 bases at V and 9 bases at J, with 20 bases in the middle. Germline CDR1 is SGHAT and CDR2 is FQNNGV.

This clonotype was counted a single time. The junction differs from germline at one of its ends, possibly a read error. This sequence joins TRBV19 and TRBJ1-4; a possible D gene is TRBD1 (6 bases). Germline V gene sequence: CDR1 LNHDA, CDR2 SQIVND (reference sequence). CDR3 length equals 15 residues. The CDR3 DNA reads as TGTGCCGGTAGTACTCTACAGGGTTTAAATGGAAAACTGTTTTTT. Its protein is CAGSTLQGLNGKLFF. Supplemented by reference TRBV19 and TRBJ1-4, the full variable domain reads DGGITQSPKYLFRKEGQNVTLSCEQNLNHDAMYWYRQDPGQGLRLIYYSQIVNDFQKGDIAEGYSVSREKKESFPLTVTSAQKNPTAFYLCAGSTLQGLNGKLFFGSGTQLSVL.

The genes are TRBV5-4 and TRBJ2-5; TRBD2 aligns across 11 bases. Germline V lookup: CDR1 SGHNT, CDR2 YYREEE (reference sequence). The CDR3 extends over 17 amino acids. V dropped 0 bases and J dropped 7; count of bases not matched to a gene: 11. The CDR3 nucleotides read TGTGCCAGCAGCTTGGCCGGGACTAGCGGAGGGAGTGGGACCCAGTACTTC. Amino acid sequence: CASSLAGTSGGSGTQYF. The full variable domain, its missing parts supplied by reference TRBV5-4 and TRBJ2-5, is ETGVTQSPTHLIKTRGQQVTLRCSSQSGHNTVSWYQQALGQGPQFIFQYYREEENGRGNFPPRFSGLQFPNYSSELNVNALELDDSALYLCASSLAGTSGGSGTQYFGPGTRLLVL.

Details on this clonotype: This may arise from a read error, as a much more abundant clone is one base away. The V and J genes are TRBV2 and TRBJ1-1; maybe TRBD1 (5 bases). CDR3 length equals 15 residues. Germline lookup yields CDR1 SNHLY and CDR2 FYNNEI. This chain's CDR3 is CASCRQLSSNTEASF. CDR3 coding DNA: TGTGCCAGCTGCCGACAGCTTTCTTCGAACACTGAAGCTTCCTTT.

The rearrangement uses TRBV11-2 and TRBJ1-3; a weak D match, TRBD1 (6 bases). V lost 5 bases to trimming and J lost 1 base, with 12 bases between them. CDR1 and CDR2 from the germline V gene are SGHAT and FQNNGV. The CDR3 runs to 15 residues. DNA for the CDR3: TGTGCCAGCAGCCCGAGAACAGGGTCTGGAAACACCATATATTTT. Its translation: CASSPRTGSGNTIYF.

At least ten counts were recorded for this clonotype. The chain joins TRBV7-3 to TRBJ2-1; possible D gene TRBD2, 6 bases. The CDR3 contains 16 residues. Between the trimmed V and J ends, which lost 0 bases and 0 bases, there was a span of 9 bases. Germline loops: CDR1 SGHTA, CDR2 FQGTGA. The DNA for the CDR3 is TGTGCCAGCAGCTTAACCCACGGGGGCTCCTACAATGAGCAGTTCTTC. Its protein product is CASSLTHGGSYNEQFF.

By share of the sample, this clonotype is medium-sized. The V call is TRBV5-1, the J call TRBJ2-7, with D uncertain. The CDR3 spans 14 residues. Germline assignment: CDR1 SGHRS and CDR2 YFSETQ. V lost 4 bases, J lost 1 base, and 12 bases lay in between. The CDR3 nucleotides are TGCGCCAGCAGCCCCGCGGCGCAATCCTACGAGCAGTACTTC. Its translation is CASSPAAQSYEQYF. The full variable domain, completed using reference TRBV5-1 and TRBJ2-7, is KAGVTQTPRYLIKTRGQQVTLSCSPISGHRSVSWYQQTPGQGLQFLFEYFSETQRNKGNFPGRFSGRQFSNSRSEMNVSTLELGDSALYLCASSPAAQSYEQYFGPGTRLTVT.

The chain recombines TRBV5-4 with TRBJ2-7; a weak D match, TRBD1 (5 bases). CDR1 SGHNT and CDR2 YYREEE come from the germline V gene (reference sequence). The V end was cut by 1 base, the J end by 4 bases, with 12 bases between. The CDR3 is made up of 14 amino acids. The CDR3 is CASSLMAGNYEQYF. CDR3 sequence (DNA): TGTGCCAGCAGCTTGATGGCAGGGAATTACGAGCAGTACTTC.

In this sample, this clonotype turned up many times. A much larger clone differs by one base, so this may be a read error. This chain uses TRBV20-1 with TRBJ2-7; TRBD2 agrees at 9 bases. The CDR3 has 16 residues. CDR1 and CDR2 (germline): DFQATT, SNEGSKA (reference sequence). V lost 0 bases to trimming and J lost 2 bases; unmatched junction nucleotides: 8. The chain's CDR3 is CSARDPAGGPTYEQYF. CDR3 nucleotides: TGCAGTGCTAGAGACCCAGCGGGAGGACCTACCTACGAGCAGTACTTC.

This clonotype was counted ten times or more. This chain joins TRBV3-1 and TRBJ2-2; the match to TRBD2 covers 9 bases. The germline CDR1 and CDR2 sequences are LGHDT and YNNKEL (reference sequence). CDR3 length: 17 residues. V trimming: 4 bases; J trimming: 4 bases; junction bases outside the gene matches: 10. The CDR3 is CASSLTLGGRGTGELFF. The CDR3 DNA is TGTGCCAGCAGCCTCACCCTTGGCGGGAGGGGCACCGGGGAGCTGTTTTTT.

This clonotype is medium-sized by share. The chain carries TRBV4-1 and TRBJ2-3; 7 bases map to TRBD1. Germline CDR1 is MGHRA and CDR2 is YSYEKL. J lost 4 bases, V lost 3 bases, and 4 bases had no gene match. The CDR3 length is 14 residues. CDR3 in DNA: TGCGCCAGCAGCCATAAGCAGGGGGCAGATACGCAGTATTTT. Translation gives CASSHKQGADTQYF.

The chain combines TRBV20-1 with TRBJ2-5, with 11 bases identical to TRBD2. V was clipped by 3 bases and J by 5 bases; unmatched bases: 8. Looked up from germline, CDR1 is DFQATT and CDR2 is SNEGSKA (reference sequence). This CDR3 spans 15 amino acids. DNA for the CDR3: TGCAGTGCTAGCCCAACTAGCGGGAGTCTTGAGACCCAGTACTTC. Translated, it gives CSASPTSGSLETQYF.